This paragraph covers one T cell receptor (beta chain) sequence. What it binds is not known. Nested PCRs of approximately 16 and 10 cycles, two in total, were run on TCRalpha and TCRbeta cDNA. Following a re-call of the 5' RACE reads, TCRdb has one entry per CDR3 protein and lacks DNA. The data show about 200,000 distinct CDR3 sequences, and the top ten clones hold more than 7.5%. Blood was collected, roughly 2.5 ml per donor. This CDR3 comprises 15 residues. Germline V gene lookup returns CDR1 LGHDT and CDR2 YNNKEL (reference sequence). The data belong to a study of monozygotic twins with inflammatory bowel disease. Overall study results and limits: T cell subtypes that differed could not be told apart. IBD patients exhibited fewer clonotypes shared with other individuals than healthy twins, particularly with disease activity.

This receptor was obtained from a human donor with ulcerative colitis or Crohn's disease, or a healthy co-twin of an affected twin (not recorded which). Sequencing input: blood. The chain links TRBV3-1 to TRBJ1-1. CDR3 loop: CASSQDYLGVTEAFF.